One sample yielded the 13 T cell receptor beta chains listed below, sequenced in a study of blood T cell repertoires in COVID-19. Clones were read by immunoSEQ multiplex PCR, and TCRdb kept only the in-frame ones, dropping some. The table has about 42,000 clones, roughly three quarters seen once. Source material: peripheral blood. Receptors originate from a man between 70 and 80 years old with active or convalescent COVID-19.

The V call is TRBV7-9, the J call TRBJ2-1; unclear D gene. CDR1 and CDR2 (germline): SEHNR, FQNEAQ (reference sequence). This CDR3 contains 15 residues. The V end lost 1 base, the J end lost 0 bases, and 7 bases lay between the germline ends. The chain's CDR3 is CASSLVRSSYNEQFF. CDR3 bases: TGTGCCAGCAGCTTAGTAAGGAGCTCCTACAATGAGCAGTTCTTC. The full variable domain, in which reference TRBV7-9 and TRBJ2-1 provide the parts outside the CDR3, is DTGVSQNPRHKITKRGQNVTFRCDPISEHNRLYWYRQTLGQGPEFLTYFQNEAQLEKSRLLSDRFSAERPKGSFSTLEIQRTEQGDSAMYLCASSLVRSSYNEQFFGPGTRLTVL.

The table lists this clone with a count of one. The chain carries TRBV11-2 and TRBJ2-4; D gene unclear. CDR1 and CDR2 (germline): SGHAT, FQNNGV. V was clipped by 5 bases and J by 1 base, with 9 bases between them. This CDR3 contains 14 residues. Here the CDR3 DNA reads TGTGCCAGCAGCCCCAGTGGCGCCAAAAACATTCAGTACTTC. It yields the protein CASSPSGAKNIQYF.

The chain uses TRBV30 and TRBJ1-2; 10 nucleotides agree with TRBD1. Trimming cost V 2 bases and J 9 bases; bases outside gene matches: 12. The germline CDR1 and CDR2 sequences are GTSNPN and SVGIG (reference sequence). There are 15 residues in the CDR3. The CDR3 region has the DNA TGTGCCTGGAGTACGCCCGGACAGGGGGAAATACGCTACACCTTC. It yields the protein CAWSTPGQGEIRYTF.

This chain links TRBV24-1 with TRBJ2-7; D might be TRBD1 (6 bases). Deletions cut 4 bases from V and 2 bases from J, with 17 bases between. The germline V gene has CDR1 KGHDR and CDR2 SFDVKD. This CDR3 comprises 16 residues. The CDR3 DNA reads TGTGCCACCAGTGACCCGAGTTACGGACAGCCCTACGAGCAGTACTTC. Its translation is CATSDPSYGQPYEQYF.

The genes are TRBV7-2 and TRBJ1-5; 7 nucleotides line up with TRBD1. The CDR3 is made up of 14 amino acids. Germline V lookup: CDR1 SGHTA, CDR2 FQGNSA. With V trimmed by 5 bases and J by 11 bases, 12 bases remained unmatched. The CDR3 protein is CASSVDREKGAQHF. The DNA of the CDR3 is TGTGCCAGCAGCGTCGACAGGGAAAAAGGGGCCCAGCATTTT.

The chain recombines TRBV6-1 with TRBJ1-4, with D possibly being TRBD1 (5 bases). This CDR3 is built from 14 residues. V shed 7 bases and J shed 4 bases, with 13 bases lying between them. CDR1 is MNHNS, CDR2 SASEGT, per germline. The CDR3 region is CASTAGVSNEKLFF. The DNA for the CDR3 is TGTGCCAGCACTGCGGGGGTTAGTAATGAAAAACTGTTTTTT.

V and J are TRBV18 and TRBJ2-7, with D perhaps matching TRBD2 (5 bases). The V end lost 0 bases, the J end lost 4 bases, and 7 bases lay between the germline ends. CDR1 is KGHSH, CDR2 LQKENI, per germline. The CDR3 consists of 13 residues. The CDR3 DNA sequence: TGTGCCAGCTCACCACCTCGGGGATACGAGCAGTACTTC. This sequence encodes CASSPPRGYEQYF.

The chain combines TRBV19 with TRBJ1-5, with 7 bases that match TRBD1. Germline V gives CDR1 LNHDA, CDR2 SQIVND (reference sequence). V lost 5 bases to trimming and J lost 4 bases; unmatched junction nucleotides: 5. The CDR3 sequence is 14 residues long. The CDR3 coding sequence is TGTGCCAGTAGTCCTCAGGGGGTGAATCAGCCCCAGCATTTT. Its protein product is CASSPQGVNQPQHF.

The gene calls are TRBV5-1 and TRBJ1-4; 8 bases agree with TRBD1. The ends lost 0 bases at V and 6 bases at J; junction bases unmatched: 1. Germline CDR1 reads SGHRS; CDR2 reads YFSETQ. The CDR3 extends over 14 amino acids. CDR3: CASSLDRGDEKLFF. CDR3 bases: TGCGCCAGCAGCTTGGACAGGGGGGATGAAAAACTGTTTTTT.

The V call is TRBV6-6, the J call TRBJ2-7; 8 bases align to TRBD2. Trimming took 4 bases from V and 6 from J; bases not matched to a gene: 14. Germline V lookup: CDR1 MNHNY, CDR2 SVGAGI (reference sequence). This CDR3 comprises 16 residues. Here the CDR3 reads CASSSYDSGGGGEQYF. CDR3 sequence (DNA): TGTGCCAGCAGTTCGTACGACTCCGGGGGGGGAGGCGAGCAGTACTTC.

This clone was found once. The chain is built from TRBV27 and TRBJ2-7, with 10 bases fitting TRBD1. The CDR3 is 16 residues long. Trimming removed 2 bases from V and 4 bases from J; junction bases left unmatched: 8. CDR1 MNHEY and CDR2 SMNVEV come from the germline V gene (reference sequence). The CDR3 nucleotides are TGTGCCAGCAGTTTAGATGGGACAGGGGTTACGTACGAGCAGTACTTC. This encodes CASSLDGTGVTYEQYF.

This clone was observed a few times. The CDR3 loop is CASSYSGGLRTEAFF. CDR3 DNA sequence: TGTGCCAGCAGTTACTCGGGGGGTTTACGCACTGAAGCTTTCTTT. The chain joins TRBV6-6 to TRBJ1-1; possible D gene TRBD1, 5 bases. Germline V gene data show CDR1 as MNHNY and CDR2 as SVGAGI (reference sequence). V lost 0 bases and J 4 bases, leaving 12 bases between the germline ends. This CDR3 is 15 amino acids long.

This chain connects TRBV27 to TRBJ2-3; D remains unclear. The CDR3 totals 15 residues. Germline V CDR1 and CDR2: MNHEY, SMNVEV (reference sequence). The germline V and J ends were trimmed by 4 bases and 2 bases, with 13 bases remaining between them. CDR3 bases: TGTGCCAGCAGTTCCCTCTCGCCCTACACAGATACGCAGTATTTT. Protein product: CASSSLSPYTDTQYF.